Listed here are 17 T cell receptor beta chains from one sample, sequenced in a study of blood T cell repertoires in COVID-19. Profiling relied on immunoSEQ multiplex PCR, and the TCRdb table lists in-frame clones only, not all of them. The profile shows about 140,000 clones, around nine tenths of them singletons. Sequenced: peripheral blood. Receptor source: a human donor in a cohort sampled during active COVID-19.

The chain joins TRBV11-2 to TRBJ2-3; D is unresolved. Looked up from germline, CDR1 is SGHAT and CDR2 is FQNNGV. V lost 5 bases and J lost 0, with 12 bases in between. The CDR3 contains 15 residues. The DNA for the CDR3 is TGTGCCAGCAGCCCCCGTACCGGTAGCACAGATACGCAGTATTTT. It codes for CASSPRTGSTDTQYF.

V gene TRBV2 combines with J gene TRBJ1-5, with D hard to call. The CDR3 is 13 residues long. Germline V CDR1 and CDR2: SNHLY, FYNNEI. V was clipped by 5 bases and J by 5 bases, with 10 bases between them. The chain's CDR3 is CASSRAEDQPQHF. As DNA, the CDR3 is TGTGCCAGCAGTCGGGCGGAGGATCAGCCCCAGCATTTT.

CDR3 protein: CASSGGGYYNEQFF. CDR3 in DNA: TGTGCCAGCAGTGGTGGGGGCTACTACAATGAGCAGTTCTTC. This rearrangement joins TRBV2 to TRBJ2-1; perhaps TRBD1 as D (6 bases). Trimming removed 4 bases from V and 3 bases from J, with 10 bases in between. Germline loops: CDR1 SNHLY, CDR2 FYNNEI. This CDR3 spans 14 amino acids. Full variable domain (remainder filled in from reference TRBV2 and TRBJ2-1): EPEVTQTPSHQVTQMGQEVILRCVPISNHLYFYWYRQILGQKVEFLVSFYNNEISEKSEIFDDQFSVERPDGSNFTLKIRSTKLEDSAMYFCASSGGGYYNEQFFGPGTRLTVL.

In DNA form, the CDR3 reads TGTGCCAGCAGCCCGGGGACAGGAAATACGGCAGATACGCAGTATTTT. This encodes CASSPGTGNTADTQYF. This chain joins TRBV3-1 (or the pseudogene TRBV3-2) and TRBJ2-3; 8 nucleotides align to TRBD1. Germline V gives CDR1 LGHDT, CDR2 YNNKEL (reference sequence). V shed 4 bases and J 4 bases; nucleotides not matched to a gene: 10. This CDR3 has 16 residues.

The chain joins TRBV19 to TRBJ1-2; TRBD1 matches at 7 bases. The V gene end was trimmed by 6 bases and the J gene end by 7 bases; junction bases not matched to a gene: 8. This CDR3 comprises 13 residues. Per the germline V gene, CDR1 is LNHDA and CDR2 is SQIVND (reference sequence). The CDR3 loop reads CASRDRKGFGYTF. The DNA of the CDR3 is TGTGCCAGTAGGGACAGGAAGGGATTTGGCTACACCTTC.

This chain connects TRBV29-1 to TRBJ1-1; tentatively, D is TRBD1 (6 bases). The CDR3 is made up of 12 amino acids. Germline V CDR1 and CDR2: SQVTM, ANQGSEA. Trimming took off 7 bases at V and 2 bases at J, with 11 bases between the two ends. This chain's CDR3 is CSAPGHNTEAFF. The CDR3 DNA reads TGCAGCGCGCCGGGACATAACACTGAAGCTTTCTTT.

This sequence joins TRBV4-2 and TRBJ2-1; a possible D gene is TRBD1 (6 bases). The germline V gene encodes CDR1 LGHNA and CDR2 YNFKEQ. The CDR3 covers 14 residues. Trimming left V 0 bases short and J 5 bases short, with 8 bases between. The CDR3 nucleotides read TGTGCCAGCAGCCAAGAAAGGACAGACAATGAGCAGTTCTTC. Protein: CASSQERTDNEQFF.

The chain recombines TRBV3-1 (or the pseudogene TRBV3-2) with TRBJ2-2; TRBD2 aligns across 11 bases. This CDR3 comprises 18 residues. J was trimmed by 1 base and V by 0 bases; bases with no gene match: 4. Germline V gene lookup returns CDR1 LGHDT and CDR2 YNNKEL (reference sequence). The CDR3 region has the DNA TGTGCCAGCAGCCAAGAGGGGACTAGCGGATTGAACACCGGGGAGCTGTTTTTT. As protein: CASSQEGTSGLNTGELFF.

V is TRBV4-1 and J is TRBJ1-5, with TRBD1 identical over 11 bases. Germline CDR1 and CDR2: MGHRA and YSYEKL. The CDR3 sequence is 20 residues long. V was clipped by 3 bases and J by 6 bases; unmatched bases: 19. The CDR3 DNA reads TGCGCCAGCAGCCATGAAACCCCAGTATACTGGACAGGGGGCGGTCAGCCCCAGCATTTT. Translation gives CASSHETPVYWTGGGQPQHF.

The rearrangement links TRBV19 to TRBJ1-5, with 7 bases fitting TRBD1. The J segment lost 5 bases and the V segment lost 6 bases, leaving 7 bases of the junction unmatched. Looked up from germline, CDR1 is LNHDA and CDR2 is SQIVND (reference sequence). The CDR3 length is 14 residues. The CDR3 nucleotides read TGTGCCAGTAGCCCCCCAGGGGGGTATCAGCCCCAGCATTTT. It encodes CASSPPGGYQPQHF.

Points on this clone: The junction shows a germline mismatch at one end, possibly a read error. The chain joins TRBV20-1 to TRBJ1-1, with 7 nucleotides matching TRBD1. Germline V gives CDR1 DFQATT, CDR2 SNEGSKA (reference sequence). This CDR3 spans 11 amino acids. CDR3 sequence (DNA): TGCAGTGCTAGACCTCAGCAGGGACAGATCTTT. It encodes CSARPQQGQIF.

The genes are TRBV10-3 and TRBJ2-2; perhaps TRBD1 as D (5 bases). Trimming cost V 6 bases and J 0 bases, with 14 bases left between them. Germline V gives CDR1 ENHRY, CDR2 SYGVKD. This CDR3 comprises 16 residues. The CDR3 loop reads CAIRITGSANTGELFF. CDR3 nucleotides: TGTGCCATCAGGATCACAGGCTCAGCGAACACCGGGGAGCTGTTTTTT.

This chain uses TRBV2 with TRBJ2-2, with D perhaps TRBD1 (6 bases). Germline V gives CDR1 SNHLY, CDR2 FYNNEI. V lost 6 bases to trimming and J lost 6 bases, with 14 bases between them. CDR3 size: 14 residues. The CDR3 DNA follows: TGTGCCAGCAGGGCGGACAGAGTGGCCGGGGAGCTGTTTTTT. Residues: CASRADRVAGELFF.

This chain links TRBV19 with TRBJ2-4; D is uncertain. This CDR3 is 18 amino acids long. Germline values: CDR1 LNHDA, CDR2 SQIVND (reference sequence). V lost 0 bases and J lost 0, with 15 bases in between. CDR3: CASSIDMRVSVAKNIQYF. The CDR3 nucleotides read TGTGCCAGTAGTATAGATATGAGAGTAAGCGTAGCCAAAAACATTCAGTACTTC.

The chain combines TRBV12-3 or TRBV12-4 with TRBJ2-7; tentative D call: TRBD1 (5 bases). The CDR3 has 13 residues. Trimming took off 5 bases at V and 1 base at J, with 9 bases between the two ends. CDR3 coding DNA: TGTGCCAGCAGTCCGACAGCTTCCTACGAGCAGTACTTC. As protein: CASSPTASYEQYF.

This clone was recorded a few times. The gene calls are TRBV25-1 and TRBJ2-1; 7 bases map to TRBD1. The V gene's germline CDR1 is MGHDK and CDR2 SYGVNS. The J segment lost 5 bases and the V segment lost 2 bases, leaving 6 bases of the junction unmatched. This CDR3 comprises 15 residues. CDR3 sequence reads: CASSEGTAGNNEQFF. CDR3 DNA sequence: TGTGCCAGCAGTGAAGGGACAGCCGGGAACAATGAGCAGTTCTTC.

The chain combines TRBV7-2 with TRBJ2-1; TRBD2 matches 9 bases. V lost 0 bases and J lost 9; bases outside the gene matches: 18. Germline V lookup: CDR1 SGHTA, CDR2 FQGNSA. The length of the CDR3 is 19 residues. CDR3 region: CASSLATVAGVTTSGEQFF. DNA for the CDR3: TGTGCCAGCAGCTTAGCGACGGTAGCGGGAGTCACTACAAGTGGTGAGCAGTTCTTC.